Listed below are T cell receptor beta chains from one sample, sequenced in a study of blood T cell repertoires in COVID-19. Libraries were prepared by immunoSEQ multiplex PCR; TCRdb keeps only in-frame clonotypes and omits some of them. The table has some 150,000 clones, around 84% seen once. The specimen sequenced was peripheral blood. These receptors originate from a woman between 45 and 65 years old in a cohort sampled during active or convalescent COVID-19. Each CDR3 is given with its conserved first and last residue. Fields, in order: D gene, V gene, J gene, clone size, CDR3 protein, CDR3 DNA. The D gene is left open where the match is weak. Clone size, where shown, is once, few, many, or a class for clones that have expanded.

TRBD1,TRBV2,TRBJ1-3,.,CASSPGTGRGNTIYF,TGTGCCAGCAGTCCCGGGACAGGGAGGGGCAACACCATATATTTT
TRBD2,TRBV2,TRBJ2-5,many,CASSDRRSGYERETQYF,TGTGCCAGCAGTGACCGGCGTAGCGGGTATGAGCGGGAGACCCAGTACTTC
TRBD2,TRBV10-3,TRBJ2-7,.,CATSGGSAYEQYF,TGTGCCACCTCGGGGGGGTCGGCCTACGAGCAGTACTTC
.,TRBV14,TRBJ1-2,.,CASSQLTGAGGPRGNYGYTF,TGTGCCAGCAGCCAACTCACCGGGGCGGGGGGCCCGCGGGGTAACTATGGCTACACCTTC
.,TRBV19,TRBJ1-5,.,CASSIEWGRGGPQHF,TGTGCCAGTAGTATCGAGTGGGGGCGCGGAGGGCCCCAGCATTTT
.,TRBV19,TRBJ2-5,.,CASSIPGRGKKTQYF,TGTGCCAGTAGTATCCCCGGAAGAGGGAAAAAGACCCAGTACTTC
.,TRBV29-1,TRBJ2-5,.,CSVEDLPHQETQYF,TGCAGCGTTGAAGATCTTCCCCACCAAGAGACCCAGTACTTC
.,TRBV19,TRBJ1-1,.,CASSDEGEGTEAFF,TGTGCCAGTAGCGATGAAGGGGAGGGGACTGAAGCTTTCTTT
.,TRBV3-1/TRBV3-2,TRBJ1-2,.,CASSQMTGSQSYTF,TGTGCCAGCAGCCAAATGACTGGTAGTCAGAGTTACACCTTC
.,TRBV18,TRBJ1-2,.,CASSPPNAVDRHGYTF,TGTGCCAGCTCACCACCGAACGCGGTGGATCGGCATGGCTACACCTTC
.,TRBV4-1,TRBJ2-2,.,CASSQVEGRPGELFF,TGCGCCAGCAGCCAAGTGGAGGGGCGTCCCGGGGAGCTGTTTTTT
TRBD1,TRBV7-8,TRBJ1-2,few,CASSLAGGANYGYTF,TGTGCCAGCAGCTTAGCAGGGGGCGCGAACTATGGCTACACCTTC
TRBD2,TRBV7-3,TRBJ2-3,.,CASSRTSGVTDTQYF,TGTGCCAGCAGTCGCACTAGCGGGGTTACAGATACGCAGTATTTT
.,TRBV18,TRBJ1-3,.,CASSPAQGTINTIYF,TGTGCCAGCTCACCGGCGCAGGGAACTATAAACACCATATATTTT
.,TRBV3-1/TRBV3-2,TRBJ2-7,.,CASSQAFYEQYF,TGTGCCAGCAGCCAAGCGTTCTACGAGCAGTACTTC
.,TRBV19,TRBJ1-1,.,CASSMGGASRTEAFF,TGTGCCAGTAGTATGGGGGGGGCCTCGCGCACTGAAGCTTTCTTT
.,TRBV3-1/TRBV3-2,TRBJ2-7,few,CASSPSSGSYEQYF,TGTGCCAGCAGCCCATCCAGCGGGTCCTACGAGCAGTACTTC
.,TRBV9,TRBJ1-4,.,CASSVGLPTNEKLFF,TGTGCCAGCAGCGTAGGACTCCCAACTAATGAAAAACTGTTTTTT
.,TRBV5-1,TRBJ1-4,.,CASSQDGVRGEKLFF,TGCGCCAGCAGCCAGGACGGGGTTCGGGGTGAAAAACTGTTTTTT
.,TRBV4-1,TRBJ1-6,.,CASSQATGSFSPPLHF,TGCGCCAGCAGCCAGGCGACCGGGTCCTTCAGTCCACCCCTCCACTTT
TRBD2,TRBV2,TRBJ2-2,.,CASSELAVGELFF,TGTGCCAGCAGTGAACTAGCGGTTGGGGAGCTGTTTTTT
.,TRBV28,TRBJ2-3,.,CASSFTLARPDTQYF,TGTGCCAGCAGTTTTACCTTAGCGAGGCCAGATACGCAGTATTTT
TRBD1,TRBV7-2,TRBJ1-1,.,CASSARTGMWNTEAFF,TGTGCCAGCAGCGCCCGGACAGGGATGTGGAACACTGAAGCTTTCTTT
.,TRBV6-5,TRBJ1-1,.,CASRPGGNTEAFF,TGTGCCAGCAGGCCGGGGGGGAACACTGAAGCTTTCTTT
TRBD1,TRBV7-3,TRBJ1-5,.,CASSSTGTGSNQPQHF,TGTGCCAGCAGCTCCACCGGGACAGGTAGCAATCAGCCCCAGCATTTT
TRBD2,TRBV27,TRBJ2-7,.,CASTPSGALFGGQYF,TGTGCCAGCACCCCTAGCGGGGCCCTCTTCGGGGGGCAGTACTTC
TRBD1,TRBV5-8,TRBJ1-5,.,CASSLAPRDRGHMNQPQHF,TGTGCCAGCAGCTTGGCTCCCCGGGACAGGGGGCACATGAATCAGCCCCAGCATTTT
TRBD1,TRBV6-2/TRBV6-3,TRBJ1-2,.,CASSYSQTGNYGYTF,TGTGCCAGCAGTTACTCCCAGACAGGGAACTATGGCTACACCTTC